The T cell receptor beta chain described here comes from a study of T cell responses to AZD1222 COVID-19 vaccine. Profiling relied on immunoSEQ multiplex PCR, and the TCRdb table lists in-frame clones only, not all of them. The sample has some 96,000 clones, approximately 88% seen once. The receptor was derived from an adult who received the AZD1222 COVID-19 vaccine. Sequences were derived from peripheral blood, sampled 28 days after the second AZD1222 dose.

DNA of the CDR3: TGTGCCATCAGTGAGTCGAATGAAAAACTGTTTTTT. Translated: CAISESNEKLFF. This sequence joins TRBV10-3 and TRBJ1-4; D remains unclear. The CDR3 is 12 residues long. V shed 0 bases and J shed 5 bases, with 1 base lying between them. Germline values: CDR1 ENHRY, CDR2 SYGVKD.